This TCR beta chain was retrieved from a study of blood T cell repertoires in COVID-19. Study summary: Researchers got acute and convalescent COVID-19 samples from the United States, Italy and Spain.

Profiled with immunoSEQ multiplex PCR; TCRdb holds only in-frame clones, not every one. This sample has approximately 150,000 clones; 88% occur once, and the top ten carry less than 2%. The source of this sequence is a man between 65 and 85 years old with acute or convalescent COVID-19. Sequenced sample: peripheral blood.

In DNA, the CDR3 is TGTGCCAGCTCACCCCAGGGGGTAAGAAATCAGCCCCAGCATTTT. Translation: CASSPQGVRNQPQHF. This chain links TRBV18 with TRBJ1-5; 7 bases line up with TRBD1. Germline-derived CDR1 and CDR2 are KGHSH and LQKENI. The CDR3 contains 15 residues. Trimming at V came to 3 bases and at J to 4 bases, leaving 6 bases not matched to a gene.